The source of this TCR beta chain is a study of technical replicates of blood from four donors. The CDR3 runs to 13 residues. V lost 4 bases, J lost 8 bases, and 14 bases lay in between. Looked up from germline, CDR1 is SGHDN and CDR2 is FVKESK. Data came from immunoSEQ multiplex PCR; TCRdb stores just in-frame clones and leaves some out. The data show about 93,000 clones, about 96% seen once. The sample consisted of T cells isolated from PBMCs. The chain uses TRBV14 and TRBJ1-2, with D hard to call. This TCR derives from a human donor in good health. CDR3 region: CASSPHTGNGYTF. The CDR3, as DNA: TGTGCCAGCAGCCCGCATACGGGAAACGGCTACACCTTC.